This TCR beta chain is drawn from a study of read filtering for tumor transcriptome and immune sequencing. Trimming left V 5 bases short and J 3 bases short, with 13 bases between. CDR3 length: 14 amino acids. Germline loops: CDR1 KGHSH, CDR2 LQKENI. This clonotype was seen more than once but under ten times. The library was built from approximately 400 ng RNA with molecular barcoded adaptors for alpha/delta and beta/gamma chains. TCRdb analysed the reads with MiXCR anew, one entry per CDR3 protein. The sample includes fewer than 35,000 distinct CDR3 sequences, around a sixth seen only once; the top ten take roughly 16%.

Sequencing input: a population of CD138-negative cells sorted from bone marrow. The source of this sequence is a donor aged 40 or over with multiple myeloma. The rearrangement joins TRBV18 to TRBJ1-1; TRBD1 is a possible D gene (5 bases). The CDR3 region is CASSIQAGDTEAFF. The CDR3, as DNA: TGTGCCAGCTCAATACAGGCGGGTGACACTGAAGCTTTCTTT.